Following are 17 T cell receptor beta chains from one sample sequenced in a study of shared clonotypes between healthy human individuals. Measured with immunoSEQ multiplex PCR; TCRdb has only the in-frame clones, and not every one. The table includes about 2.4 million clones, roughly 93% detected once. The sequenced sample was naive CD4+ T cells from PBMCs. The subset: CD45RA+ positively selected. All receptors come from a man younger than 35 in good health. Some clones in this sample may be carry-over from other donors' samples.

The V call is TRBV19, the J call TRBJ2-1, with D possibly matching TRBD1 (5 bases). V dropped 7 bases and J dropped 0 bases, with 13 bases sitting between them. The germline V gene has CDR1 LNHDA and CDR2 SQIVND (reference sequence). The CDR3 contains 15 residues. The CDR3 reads CASNWGRSSYNEQFF. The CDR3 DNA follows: TGTGCCAGTAATTGGGGCAGATCCTCCTACAATGAGCAGTTCTTC.

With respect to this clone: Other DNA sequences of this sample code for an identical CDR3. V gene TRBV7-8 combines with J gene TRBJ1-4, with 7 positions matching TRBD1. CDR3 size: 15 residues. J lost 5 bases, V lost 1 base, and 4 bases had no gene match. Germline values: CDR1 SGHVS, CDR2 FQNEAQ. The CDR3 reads CASSLVGGLNEKLFF. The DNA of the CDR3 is TGTGCCAGCAGCTTAGTAGGGGGCCTCAATGAAAAACTGTTTTTT.

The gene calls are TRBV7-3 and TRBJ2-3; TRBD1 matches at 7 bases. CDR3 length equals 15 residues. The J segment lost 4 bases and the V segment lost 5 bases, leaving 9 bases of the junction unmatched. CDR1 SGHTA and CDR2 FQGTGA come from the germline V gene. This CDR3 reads CASSAGRDRADTQYF. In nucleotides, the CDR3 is TGTGCCAGCAGCGCAGGACGCGACAGGGCAGATACGCAGTATTTT.

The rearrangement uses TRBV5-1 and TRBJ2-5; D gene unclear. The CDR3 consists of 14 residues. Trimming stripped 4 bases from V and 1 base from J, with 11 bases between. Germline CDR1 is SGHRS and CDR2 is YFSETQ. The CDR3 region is CASSPIPLQETQYF. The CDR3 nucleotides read TGCGCCAGCAGCCCAATCCCCCTCCAAGAGACCCAGTACTTC.

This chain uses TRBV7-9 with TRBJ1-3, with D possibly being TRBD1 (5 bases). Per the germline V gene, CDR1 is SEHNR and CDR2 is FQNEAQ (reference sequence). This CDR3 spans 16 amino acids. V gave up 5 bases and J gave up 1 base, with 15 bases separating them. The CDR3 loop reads CASSPRGGSSGNTIYF. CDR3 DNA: TGTGCCAGCAGCCCACGGGGGGGGTCTTCTGGAAACACCATATATTTT.

The CDR3 sequence is CASSVVGSLAGGGETQYF. CDR3 in DNA: TGTGCCAGCAGCGTAGTGGGAAGCCTAGCGGGAGGTGGAGAGACCCAGTACTTC. The chain recombines TRBV9 with TRBJ2-5; 11 nucleotides align to TRBD2. The trim removed 0 bases at V and 4 bases at J, leaving 11 bases unmatched. Germline V lookup: CDR1 SGDLS, CDR2 YYNGEE. The CDR3 extends over 18 amino acids.

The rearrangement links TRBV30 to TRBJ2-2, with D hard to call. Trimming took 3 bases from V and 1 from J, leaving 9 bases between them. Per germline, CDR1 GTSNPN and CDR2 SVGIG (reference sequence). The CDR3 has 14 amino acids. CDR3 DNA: TGTGCCTGGAGGATAACGGGGAACACCGGGGAGCTGTTTTTT. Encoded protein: CAWRITGNTGELFF.

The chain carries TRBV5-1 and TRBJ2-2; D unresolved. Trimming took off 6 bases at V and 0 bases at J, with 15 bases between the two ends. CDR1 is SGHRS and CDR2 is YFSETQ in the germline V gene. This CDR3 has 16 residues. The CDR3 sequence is CASNLETITNTGELFF. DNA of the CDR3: TGCGCCAGCAATCTAGAGACCATAACGAACACCGGGGAGCTGTTTTTT.

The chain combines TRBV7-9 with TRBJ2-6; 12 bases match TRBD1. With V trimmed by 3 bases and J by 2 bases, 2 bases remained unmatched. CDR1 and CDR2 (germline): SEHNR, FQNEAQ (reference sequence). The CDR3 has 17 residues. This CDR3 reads CASSFGTGGPGANVLTF. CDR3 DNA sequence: TGTGCCAGCAGCTTTGGGACAGGGGGCCCTGGGGCCAACGTCCTGACTTTC.

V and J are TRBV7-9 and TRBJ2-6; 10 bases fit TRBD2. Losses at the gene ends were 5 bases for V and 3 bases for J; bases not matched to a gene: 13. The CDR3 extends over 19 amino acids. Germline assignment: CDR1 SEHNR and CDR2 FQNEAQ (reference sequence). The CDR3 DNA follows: TGTGCCAGCAGCCCTGGAGCGGGAGGGCCGTCGCATGGGGCCAACGTCCTGACTTTC. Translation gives CASSPGAGGPSHGANVLTF. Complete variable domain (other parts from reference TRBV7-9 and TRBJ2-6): DTGVSQNPRHKITKRGQNVTFRCDPISEHNRLYWYRQTLGQGPEFLTYFQNEAQLEKSRLLSDRFSAERPKGSFSTLEIQRTEQGDSAMYLCASSPGAGGPSHGANVLTFGAGSRLTVL.

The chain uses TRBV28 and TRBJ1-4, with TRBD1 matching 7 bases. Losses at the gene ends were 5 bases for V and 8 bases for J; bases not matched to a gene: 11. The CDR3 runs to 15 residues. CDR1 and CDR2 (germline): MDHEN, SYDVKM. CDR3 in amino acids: CASSLYRGGGEKLFF. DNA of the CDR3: TGTGCCAGCAGTCTCTACAGGGGAGGAGGAGAAAAACTGTTTTTT.

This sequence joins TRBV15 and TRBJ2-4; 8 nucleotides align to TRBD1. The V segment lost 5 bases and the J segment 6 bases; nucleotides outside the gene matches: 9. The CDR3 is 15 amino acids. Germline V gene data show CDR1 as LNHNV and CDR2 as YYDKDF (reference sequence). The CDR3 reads CATSAERTGLNIQYF. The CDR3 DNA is TGTGCCACCAGCGCCGAAAGGACAGGGTTAAACATTCAGTACTTC.

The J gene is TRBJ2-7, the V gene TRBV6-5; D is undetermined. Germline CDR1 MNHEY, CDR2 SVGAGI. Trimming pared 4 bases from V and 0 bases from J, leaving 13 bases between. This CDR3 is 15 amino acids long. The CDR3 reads CASSFNGLFSYEQYF. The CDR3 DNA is TGTGCCAGCAGTTTCAACGGGCTATTCTCCTACGAGCAGTACTTC.

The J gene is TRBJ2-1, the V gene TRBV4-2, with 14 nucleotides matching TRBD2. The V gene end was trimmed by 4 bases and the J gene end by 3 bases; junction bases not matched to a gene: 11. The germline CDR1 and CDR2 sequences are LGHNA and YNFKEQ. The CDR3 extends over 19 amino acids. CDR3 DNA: TGTGCCAGCAGCCCCGCCGGGACTAGCGGGAGTGGTTACTACAATGAGCAGTTCTTC. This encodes CASSPAGTSGSGYYNEQFF.

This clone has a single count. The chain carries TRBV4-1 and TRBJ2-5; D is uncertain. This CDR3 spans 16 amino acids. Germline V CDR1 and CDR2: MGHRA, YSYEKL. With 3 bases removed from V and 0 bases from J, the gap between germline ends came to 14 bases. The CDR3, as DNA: TGCGCCAGCAGCCAGGAAGCCTACCCGTACCAAGAGACCCAGTACTTC. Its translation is CASSQEAYPYQETQYF.

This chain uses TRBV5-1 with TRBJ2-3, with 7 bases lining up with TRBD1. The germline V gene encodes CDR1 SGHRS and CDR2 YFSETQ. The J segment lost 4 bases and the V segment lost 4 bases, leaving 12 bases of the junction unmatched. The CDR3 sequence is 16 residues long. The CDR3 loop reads CASSPHGDRAADTQYF. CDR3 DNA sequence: TGCGCCAGCAGCCCTCATGGCGACAGGGCCGCAGATACGCAGTATTTT. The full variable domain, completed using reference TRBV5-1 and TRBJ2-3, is KAGVTQTPRYLIKTRGQQVTLSCSPISGHRSVSWYQQTPGQGLQFLFEYFSETQRNKGNFPGRFSGRQFSNSRSEMNVSTLELGDSALYLCASSPHGDRAADTQYFGPGTRLTVL.

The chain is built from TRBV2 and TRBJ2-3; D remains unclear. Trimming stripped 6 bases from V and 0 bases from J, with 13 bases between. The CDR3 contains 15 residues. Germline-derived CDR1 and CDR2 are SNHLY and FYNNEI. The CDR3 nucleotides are TGTGCCAGCAGCGCTACACCGATTAGCACAGATACGCAGTATTTT. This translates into CASSATPISTDTQYF. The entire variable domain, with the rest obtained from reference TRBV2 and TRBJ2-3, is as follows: EPEVTQTPSHQVTQMGQEVILRCVPISNHLYFYWYRQILGQKVEFLVSFYNNEISEKSEIFDDQFSVERPDGSNFTLKIRSTKLEDSAMYFCASSATPISTDTQYFGPGTRLTVL.